The 10 T cell receptor beta chains below come from one sample, sequenced in a study of CD8 T cells in Susac syndrome. An input of about 0.45 to 1 ug of RNA was subjected to reverse transcription using random hexamers. TCRdb re-derived calls from the immunoSEQ multiplex PCR reads in MiXCR, one entry per CDR3 protein. The data contain 150,000 to 200,000 distinct CDR3 sequences, roughly 95% of them singletons. Sequenced sample: CD4+ T cells from PBMCs. The receptors here all came from a human donor with multiple sclerosis.

J is TRBJ2-1 and V is TRBV24-1; D remains ambiguous. This CDR3 has 13 amino acids. Between the trimmed V and J ends, which lost 4 bases and 5 bases, there was a span of 8 bases. In germline, CDR1 is KGHDR, CDR2 SFDVKD. The DNA of the CDR3 is TGTGCCACCAGTGACAACGTCAACAATGAGCAGTTCTTC. Its protein is CATSDNVNNEQFF.

The chain combines TRBV3-1 with TRBJ1-4; possibly TRBD1 for D (6 bases). The CDR3 has 14 amino acids. With 3 bases removed from V and 4 bases from J, the gap between germline ends came to 9 bases. Germline lookup yields CDR1 LGHDT and CDR2 YNNKEL (reference sequence). The CDR3 spells CASSQGHVNEKLFF. CDR3 coding DNA: TGTGCCAGCAGCCAGGGACACGTTAATGAAAAACTGTTTTTT.

V usage is TRBV27 and J usage is TRBJ2-3; a weak D match, TRBD1 (6 bases). The CDR3 extends over 15 amino acids. V lost 7 bases and J lost 1, with 15 bases in between. Germline CDR1 reads MNHEY; CDR2 reads SMNVEV (reference sequence). The CDR3 region is CASKHLTGGTDTQYF. CDR3 nucleotides: TGTGCCAGCAAACACCTGACAGGTGGCACAGATACGCAGTATTTT.

CDR3 coding DNA: TGCGCCAGCAGTGATAGGCTCGAGACGAAACTGTTTTTT. It translates to CASSDRLETKLFF. The rearrangement uses TRBV10-1 and TRBJ1-4; D not certain. The CDR3 spans 13 residues. Trimming left V 3 bases short and J 11 bases short, with 13 bases between. Germline assignment: CDR1 WNHNN and CDR2 SYGVQD (reference sequence).

The chain recombines TRBV12-3 or TRBV12-4 with TRBJ1-1; unclear D gene. This CDR3 comprises 13 residues. The V and J ends lost 4 bases and 10 bases respectively, with 16 bases between them. CDR3 in amino acids: CASSSRISWRAFF. The CDR3, as DNA: TGTGCCAGCAGTTCGCGGATCTCCTGGCGAGCTTTCTTT.

The rearrangement links TRBV7-2 to TRBJ1-2; no definite D call. CDR3 length: 14 amino acids. Germline V lookup: CDR1 SGHTA, CDR2 FQGNSA. V lost 5 bases, J lost 0 bases, and 10 bases lay in between. CDR3 amino acids: CASSPYQTNYGYTF. As DNA, the CDR3 is TGTGCCAGCAGCCCCTACCAAACTAACTATGGCTACACCTTC.

This chain connects TRBV20-1 to TRBJ2-7, with D maybe TRBD1 (6 bases). Trimming removed 3 bases at V and 2 bases at J, with 14 bases between. CDR1 is DFQATT and CDR2 is SNEGSKA in the germline V gene (reference sequence). This CDR3 spans 14 amino acids. In DNA, the CDR3 is TGCAGTGCTAGGGCCCTGGGGGCGACCTACGAGCAGTACTTC. Its translation: CSARALGATYEQYF.

The genes are TRBV30 and TRBJ2-5; no definite D call. Looked up from germline, CDR1 is GTSNPN and CDR2 is SVGIG (reference sequence). This CDR3 spans 12 amino acids. V was trimmed by 2 bases and J by 0 bases, leaving 4 bases between them. The CDR3 loop is CAWSRHQETQYF. The CDR3 bases are TGTGCCTGGAGTAGGCACCAAGAGACCCAGTACTTC.

This clonotype has just a few counts. This chain links TRBV18 with TRBJ2-1; D might be TRBD2 (5 bases). V lost 2 bases and J 4 bases, leaving 6 bases between the germline ends. The CDR3 runs 13 residues. Looked up from germline, CDR1 is KGHSH and CDR2 is LQKENI. The CDR3 DNA follows: TGTGCCAGCTCACCAGGACTTTACAATGAGCAGTTCTTC. This encodes CASSPGLYNEQFF.

The J gene is TRBJ2-7, the V gene TRBV11-2, with unresolved D. Per the germline V gene, CDR1 is SGHAT and CDR2 is FQNNGV. Trimming stripped 1 base from V and 2 bases from J, with 12 bases between. This CDR3 spans 15 amino acids. CDR3 sequence reads: CASSLGGSGPYEQYF. The CDR3 DNA reads as TGTGCCAGCAGCTTAGGCGGATCCGGACCCTACGAGCAGTACTTC.